The 26 T cell receptor beta chains reported below all come from one sample, sequenced in a study of healthy donors' naive CD4 and CD8 T cells. Each TCR library used about 500 ng of total RNA and a linear amplification protocol. From the reads, TCRdb called clonotypes with MiXCR, one entry per CDR3 protein. The sample holds 200,000 or so distinct CDR3 sequences, around 70% seen once. Source material: naive CD4+ and CD8+ T cells sorted from blood, pooled from several donors. These receptors were taken from a pool of human donors in good health; the sample pools cells from several healthy donors.

The genes are TRBV6-1 and TRBJ2-7, with TRBD1 identical over 7 bases. This CDR3 spans 16 amino acids. V lost 5 bases to trimming and J lost 0 bases; unmatched junction nucleotides: 10. In germline, CDR1 is MNHNS, CDR2 SASEGT. The CDR3 DNA sequence: TGTGCCAGCAGTCCTACGGGACAGTCCTTCTCCTACGAGCAGTACTTC. Protein: CASSPTGQSFSYEQYF.

This clonotype was seen more than once but under ten times. The V and J genes are TRBV7-8 and TRBJ1-2, with D possibly TRBD1 on 6 matching bases. Trimming removed 0 bases from V and 2 bases from J, with 22 bases in between. CDR1 is SGHVS, CDR2 FQNEAQ, per germline. The CDR3 sequence is 19 residues long. The CDR3, as DNA: TGTGCCAGCAGCTTAGCGAAGACAGTCAGGGGCGGTCGGAACTATGGCTACACCTTC. As protein: CASSLAKTVRGGRNYGYTF.

On this clonotype itself: Germline and junction disagree at one end, which may indicate a read error. The chain joins TRBV20-1 to TRBJ2-1; the D is unclear. Germline V CDR1 and CDR2: DFQATT, SNEGSKA (reference sequence). The CDR3 runs to 14 residues. CDR3 DNA sequence: TGCAATGCTAGTTTCCAGCCCTCGGACAATGAGCAGTTCTTC. Translated, it gives CNASFQPSDNEQFF.

This clonotype turned up a few times. V gene TRBV29-1 combines with J gene TRBJ2-4; D is perhaps TRBD1 or TRBD2 (5 bases each). The CDR3 is made up of 11 amino acids. The germline V gene has CDR1 SQVTM and CDR2 ANQGSEA. V was trimmed by 6 bases and J by 6 bases, leaving 9 bases between them. CDR3 sequence (DNA): TGCAGCGTACGGGACGGAAACATTCAGTACTTC. Protein sequence: CSVRDGNIQYF.

CDR3 amino acids: CASSYSPISSGANVLTF. The CDR3 nucleotides read TGTGCCAGCAGTTACTCGCCGATTAGCTCTGGGGCCAACGTCCTGACTTTC. The V and J genes are TRBV6-5 and TRBJ2-6; D unclear. V gave up 0 bases and J gave up 0 bases, with 9 bases separating them. Germline assignment: CDR1 MNHEY and CDR2 SVGAGI. The CDR3 spans 17 residues.

The rearrangement links TRBV6-5 to TRBJ2-1; no clear D. The CDR3 is made up of 17 amino acids. The germline V and J ends were trimmed by 2 bases and 0 bases, with 14 bases remaining between them. CDR1 is MNHEY and CDR2 is SVGAGI in the germline V gene. The CDR3 DNA is TGTGCCAGCAGTTACGGTCTATACCAAAACTCCTACAATGAGCAGTTCTTC. Protein sequence: CASSYGLYQNSYNEQFF.

The J gene is TRBJ1-5, the V gene TRBV19; D is possibly TRBD1 (6 bases). V dropped 5 bases and J dropped 1 base, with 18 bases sitting between them. CDR3 length: 17 residues. Germline CDR1 and CDR2: LNHDA and SQIVND (reference sequence). The CDR3 DNA reads TGTGCCAGTAGTCCCCCGAGACAGGACTTCAGCAATCAGCCCCAGCATTTT. This gives the protein CASSPPRQDFSNQPQHF.

The V and J genes are TRBV29-1 and TRBJ1-2, with D uncertain. Germline V lookup: CDR1 SQVTM, CDR2 ANQGSEA. Trimming pared 2 bases from V and 8 bases from J, leaving 12 bases between. This CDR3 contains 12 residues. The CDR3 region has the DNA TGCAGCGTTGAAAGTAGACCTTGGGGCTACACCTTC. Translated, it gives CSVESRPWGYTF.

This clonotype has a single count. The chain is built from TRBV12-3 or TRBV12-4 and TRBJ2-2; D tentatively reads TRBD1 or TRBD2 (5 bases each). Trimming took off 1 base at V and 5 bases at J, with 14 bases between the two ends. The CDR3 contains 16 residues. The CDR3 coding sequence is TGTGCCAGCAGTTTAGGTCCAGGGACCAATACCGGGGAGCTGTTTTTT. Protein: CASSLGPGTNTGELFF.

The chain has TRBV29-1 and TRBJ2-5, with 7 bases that match TRBD1. Germline trimming cut 2 bases from V and 7 bases from J; bases unmatched to any gene: 25. Germline-derived CDR1 and CDR2 are SQVTM and ANQGSEA. This CDR3 has 19 amino acids. CDR3 residues: CSVEYRVRQGKVSLGTQYF. The CDR3 region has the DNA TGCAGCGTTGAATACAGGGTCCGACAGGGCAAGGTCTCACTTGGGACCCAGTACTTC.

This clonotype was counted between two and nine times. This chain joins TRBV29-1 and TRBJ1-5; the D is unclear. Trimming took 7 bases from V and 5 from J, leaving 15 bases between them. The CDR3 has 13 amino acids. CDR1 SQVTM and CDR2 ANQGSEA come from the germline V gene. This CDR3 is CSAAASLYQPQHF. The CDR3 nucleotides read TGCAGCGCCGCGGCCAGTTTATATCAGCCCCAGCATTTT.

This clonotype appeared a few times. The rearrangement links TRBV6-5 to TRBJ2-7; unclear D gene. The CDR3 loop spans 14 amino acids. Deletions cut 3 bases from V and 1 base from J, with 10 bases between. Germline V CDR1 and CDR2: MNHEY, SVGAGI. CDR3 sequence (DNA): TGTGCCAGCAGTTATTTTACACGATCCTACGAGCAGTACTTC. It is translated as CASSYFTRSYEQYF.

This sequence joins TRBV6-5 and TRBJ2-7; 8 nucleotides align to TRBD1. V dropped 6 bases and J dropped 4; count of bases not matched to a gene: 5. Looked up from germline, CDR1 is MNHEY and CDR2 is SVGAGI. The CDR3 runs 13 residues. Here the CDR3 DNA reads TGTGCCAGCAGAGGGCGGACAGGGTACGAGCAGTACTTC. Its protein is CASRGRTGYEQYF.

This clonotype showed up just once. The chain uses TRBV30 and TRBJ2-1; tentatively, D is TRBD2 (5 bases). Germline CDR1 GTSNPN, CDR2 SVGIG (reference sequence). Trimming pared 1 base from V and 4 bases from J, leaving 8 bases between. The CDR3 totals 13 residues. CDR3 sequence: CAWSASPYNEQFF. CDR3 DNA sequence: TGTGCCTGGAGTGCTAGCCCGTACAATGAGCAGTTCTTC.

The rearrangement links TRBV11-2 to TRBJ2-1; 7 bases agree with TRBD1. The J call could be wrong; TRBJ2-7 is a better fit for the DNA end. The CDR3 extends over 17 amino acids. Per the germline V gene, CDR1 is SGHAT and CDR2 is FQNNGV. In DNA, the CDR3 is TGTGCCAGCAGCTTAATATCAGCGGCAGGGGGCTCCTACGAGCAGTACTTC. Translated: CASSLISAAGGSYEQYF.

The chain uses TRBV29-1 and TRBJ2-5, with a tentative D call TRBD1 (6 bases). This CDR3 is 14 amino acids long. CDR1 is SQVTM, CDR2 ANQGSEA, per germline. V was shortened by 0 bases and J by 7 bases, with 15 bases between the two germline ends. CDR3 protein: CSVEEFRGEGTQYF. The CDR3 DNA follows: TGCAGCGTTGAAGAGTTCAGGGGAGAAGGGACCCAGTACTTC. The full variable domain, completed using reference TRBV29-1 and TRBJ2-5, is SAVISQKPSRDICQRGTSLTIQCQVDSQVTMMFWYRQQPGQSLTLIATANQGSEATYESGFVIDKFPISRPNLTFSTLTVSNMSPEDSSIYLCSVEEFRGEGTQYFGPGTRLLVL.

This clonotype was detected a few times. This chain joins TRBV2 and TRBJ1-1, with D tentatively TRBD1 (5 bases). Germline CDR1 SNHLY, CDR2 FYNNEI. The germline V and J ends were trimmed by 8 bases and 12 bases, with 16 bases remaining between them. The CDR3 length is 11 residues. The CDR3 DNA follows: TGTGCCAGCCTTCCACGGGGGGAAACTTTCTTT. It translates to CASLPRGETFF. Full variable domain (missing parts from reference TRBV2 and TRBJ1-1): EPEVTQTPSHQVTQMGQEVILRCVPISNHLYFYWYRQILGQKVEFLVSFYNNEISEKSEIFDDQFSVERPDGSNFTLKIRSTKLEDSAMYFCASLPRGETFFGQGTRLTVV.

This clonotype was detected a few times. This chain joins TRBV2 and TRBJ2-3; D not certain. Trimming pared 3 bases from V and 3 bases from J, leaving 4 bases between. Germline lookup yields CDR1 SNHLY and CDR2 FYNNEI. CDR3 length: 12 residues. DNA of the CDR3: TGTGCCAGCAGTGACTATACAGATACGCAGTATTTT. This translates into CASSDYTDTQYF. The whole variable domain, remainder taken from reference TRBV2 and TRBJ2-3, is EPEVTQTPSHQVTQMGQEVILRCVPISNHLYFYWYRQILGQKVEFLVSFYNNEISEKSEIFDDQFSVERPDGSNFTLKIRSTKLEDSAMYFCASSDYTDTQYFGPGTRLTVL.

This sequence joins TRBV7-9 and TRBJ1-2; maybe TRBD1 (5 bases). Trimming took off 4 bases at V and 0 bases at J, with 6 bases between the two ends. The CDR3 is made up of 13 amino acids. The V gene's germline CDR1 is SEHNR and CDR2 FQNEAQ (reference sequence). CDR3 sequence: CASSSQANYGYTF. In DNA form, the CDR3 reads TGTGCCAGCAGCTCACAGGCTAACTATGGCTACACCTTC.

The chain employs TRBV19 and TRBJ1-2; the D is unclear. This CDR3 contains 14 residues. CDR1 and CDR2 (germline): LNHDA, SQIVND (reference sequence). V lost 0 bases to trimming and J lost 8 bases, with 13 bases between them. CDR3 nucleotide sequence: TGTGCCAGTAGTATAGATCCAAGGGCACAAGGCTACACCTTC. This translates into CASSIDPRAQGYTF.

V is TRBV20-1 and J is TRBJ1-5; 7 positions match TRBD1. CDR1 is DFQATT and CDR2 is SNEGSKA in the germline V gene (reference sequence). CDR3 length: 14 amino acids. V trimming: 0 bases; J trimming: 7 bases; junction bases outside the gene matches: 6. In DNA form, the CDR3 reads TGCAGTGCTAGAGATCGTAGAGGGGGCCAGCCCCAGCATTTT. Translation: CSARDRRGGQPQHF.

In its sample, this clonotype was seen once. V gene TRBV28 combines with J gene TRBJ2-1; D unresolved. Germline V gives CDR1 MDHEN, CDR2 SYDVKM. The CDR3 length is 14 residues. V lost 5 bases to trimming and J lost 3 bases, with 11 bases between them. The CDR3 sequence: CASSLRIVYNEQFF. CDR3 DNA: TGTGCCAGCAGTCTACGGATAGTCTACAATGAGCAGTTCTTC.

The rearrangement links TRBV29-1 to TRBJ2-7, with unresolved D. The CDR3 contains 15 residues. Germline assignment: CDR1 SQVTM and CDR2 ANQGSEA. V lost 1 base to trimming and J lost 2 bases, with 15 bases between them. The CDR3 is CSVEVGGRKTYEQYF. CDR3 nucleotides: TGCAGCGTTGAAGTGGGTGGACGGAAGACCTACGAGCAGTACTTC.

This clonotype was seen just once. This chain joins TRBV27 and TRBJ1-5; 7 nucleotides match TRBD1. Trimming removed 7 bases from V and 0 bases from J; junction bases left unmatched: 3. The CDR3 spans 14 residues. Germline-derived CDR1 and CDR2 are MNHEY and SMNVEV (reference sequence). The CDR3 spells CASKWDSSNQPQHF. CDR3 sequence (DNA): TGTGCCAGCAAGTGGGACAGTAGCAATCAGCCCCAGCATTTT.

Here the CDR3 reads CSVEQGNTEAFF. The CDR3 nucleotides are TGCAGCGTCGAGCAGGGGAACACTGAAGCTTTCTTT. The chain recombines TRBV29-1 with TRBJ1-1, with D perhaps TRBD1 (5 bases). Germline assignment: CDR1 SQVTM and CDR2 ANQGSEA. This CDR3 is built from 12 residues. V lost 6 bases and J lost 1, with 9 bases in between.

This clonotype was found once. J is TRBJ2-1 and V is TRBV20-1; 8 bases are shared with TRBD2. CDR3 length: 16 amino acids. Germline V CDR1 and CDR2: DFQATT, SNEGSKA (reference sequence). DNA of the CDR3: TGCAGGGGAGGTAGCGGGACGCCGAGCTCCTACAATGAGCAGTTCTTC. Amino acids: CRGGSGTPSSYNEQFF.